What follows describes a single TCR beta chain. Its antigen is not known. The V gene lost 5 bases and the J gene lost 0 bases, with 11 bases spanning the gap. Germline assignment: CDR1 SGHTA and CDR2 FQGNSA. This CDR3 comprises 15 residues. All the patients suffered relapse after autologous stem cell transplantation, and brentuximab vedotin exposure differed. The best responses consisted of complete response, partial response or progressive disease. Repertoires were generated with immunoSEQ multiplex PCR, while TCRdb's copy carries only in-frame clones and drops some. The sample lists about 90,000 clones, about nine tenths seen once, with 2.6% in the top ten. The sample originates from a study of PD-1 blockade in classical Hodgkin lymphoma. Study conclusions and caveats: A significant rise in TCR diversity was seen by C4D1 for CD4+ cells but not for CD8+ cells.

The chain links TRBV7-2 to TRBJ2-1, with D uncertain. This clonotype was obtained from a human donor with classical Hodgkin lymphoma. The material sequenced was peripheral blood mononuclear cells (PBMCs), taken before the second cycle of nivolumab. CDR3 coding DNA: TGTGCCAGCAGCCTACGTCAGAGCTCCTACAATGAGCAGTTCTTC. This codes for CASSLRQSSYNEQFF. The whole variable domain, filled in from reference TRBV7-2 and TRBJ2-1, reads GAGVSQSPSNKVTEKGKDVELRCDPISGHTALYWYRQSLGQGLEFLIYFQGNSAPDKSGLPSDRFSAERTGGSVSTLTIQRTQQEDSAVYLCASSLRQSSYNEQFFGPGTRLTVL.